One T cell receptor beta chain is described in this entry. Germline values: CDR1 SEHNR, CDR2 FQNEAQ (reference sequence). CDR3 length: 15 residues. Trimming at V came to 5 bases and at J to 5 bases, leaving 8 bases not matched to a gene. PCR primers comprised 60 Vbeta and 13 Jbeta primers. Produced via immunoSEQ multiplex PCR; TCRdb's table is partial and in-frame only. Found here are just over 60,000 clones; the top ten clones hold 5% to 5.5%. This sample stems from a study of cytomegalovirus exposure and HLA in healthy donors. This sequence was found in a man between 25 and 39 years old in good health and CMV-seropositive. The sample was PBMCs. This sequence joins TRBV7-9 and TRBJ1-5, with TRBD1 matching over 8 bases. CDR3 coding DNA: TGTGCCAGCAGCAAAGAGACAGGGGCGGATCAGCCCCAGCATTTT. Translating gives CASSKETGADQPQHF.